The T cell receptor beta chain under discussion was sequenced for a study of vaccination and CD4 T cells after COVID-19. The Oncomine TCR Beta short-read assay was what sequenced the DNA obtained from cultured CD4+ T cells. Genomic DNA was extracted from cultured CD4+ T cells. TCRdb re-derived calls from the PCR reads in MiXCR, one entry per CDR3 protein. The repertoire includes over 8,000 distinct CDR3 sequences, 50% to 60% of them detected once, and 7.3% sits in the top ten. Germline V gene sequence: CDR1 MNHEY, CDR2 SMNVEV (reference sequence). The CDR3 length is 16 residues. V dropped 5 bases and J dropped 7 bases, with 18 bases sitting between them. Stated treatment: approximately nine-day PBMC culture with coronavirus spike peptide pools or control peptides (ViraFEST assay). This clonotype appeared once. Its antigen is currently unknown.

The source is a human donor who had recovered from COVID-19. Sample: CD4+ T cells from blood, cultured in vitro. The chain recombines TRBV27 with TRBJ1-6; D call uncertain. The CDR3 loop is CASSLNRGTANSPLHF. The DNA for the CDR3 is TGTGCCAGCAGTCTAAATCGGGGAACAGCGAATTCACCCCTCCACTTT.